Below, one TCR beta chain is given with its context. Its antigen remains unidentified. Per-base qualities were not stored, and no clone one base away is much larger. This record belongs to a study of STAT5B mutations in CD4+ large granular lymphocyte leukemia (dated by TCRdb to 2022 to 2024). About the study as a whole: Where cryopreserved patient cells were available, CD8+ cells were depleted first, followed by selection with anti-CD4 microbeads. TCRbeta repertoires of CD4+ T-cell large granular lymphocyte leukemia patients were compared with those of healthy blood donors. Flow cytometry on FACSCanto II or FACSVerse confirmed that purified fractions exceeded 95% purity among lymphocytes.

The CDR3 goes from the cysteine to the phenylalanine over 14 residues. The DNA shown is the 42-base CDR3, in frame from base 1. After removal of 2 bases from V and 3 bases from J, the junction retains 2 bases not matched to a gene. Sequences SGHRS (CDR1) and YFSETQ (CDR2) are obtained from the germline V gene. CD4+ T-LGLL patients were recruited from hematology units in Padova (Italy), Helsinki (Finland) and Shinshu (Japan). Depending on which samples were available, patient samples consisted of bead-purified CD4+, CD4+CD8+, CD57+ or CD56+ fractions, or of unselected PBMC. Somatic STAT5B mutation profiles obtained by deep amplicon sequencing of the same DNA used for patient TCRbeta data were integrated with the patient TCRbeta data. All TCR-sequenced material derived from peripheral blood: patient blood samples and healthy donor buffy coats. Peripheral blood mononuclear cells were isolated by Ficoll-Hypaque gradient centrifugation. Genomic DNA was extracted using the Gentra Puregene Cell and Tissue kit, and a Qubit 2.0 fluorometer was used to quantify it.

The immunoSEQ assay at survey resolution was used to sequence TCRbeta rearrangements from genomic DNA. Per the original workflow: Any clonotype making up more than 5% of the repertoire was considered a putative leukemic clone, which gave around 62 such clones in about 30 patients. In the TCR sequencing data, the lowest productive clonotype frequency that could be detected was 2.59 x 10-5. Only productive TCRbeta rearrangements, meaning sequences that were complete and in-frame, were kept for the analyses. Simpson clonality, calculated in the immunoSEQ Analyzer version 3.0, was used as the measure of sample clonality. Clones were grouped by frequency into very rare, small, medium, large (1-20%) or hyperexpanded (>20%) categories. Generation probabilities were estimated with OLGA 1.2.3, V-gene circos plots were generated with VDJtools, specificities were searched for in VDJdb, and CDR3 motifs were identified with GLIPH. As stored in TCRdb, this immuneACCESS dataset retains in-frame rearrangements with V and J assigned. A fraction of the clones does not appear; measured against another copy, unresolved V genes explain less than half of the discrepancy, and the remainder lacks a known reason. The V and J calls and clone size are taken from that table; D and trimming were inferred from the DNA. The sample includes over 2,000 clones, with around 90% observed a single time. The top ten constitute 5.5% to 7% of the sample.

Overall study results and their limits: Main leukemic clonotypes were private to each patient, although roughly 25% appeared at low frequency in other patients' non-leukemic repertoires. The data were not HLA-matched, and the relatively small sample size could explain the higher clonality seen in CD4+ compared with CD8+ T-LGLL. Greater clonality appeared to be present in CD4-sorted patient repertoires than in healthy CD4+ repertoires, and the difference was retained after the putative leukemic clones were removed. Patient cell sources were heterogeneous, and only five or six CD4-sorted patient samples entered the clonality comparison with healthy controls. TRBV06-family usage was enriched among the top patient clones (8/27) compared with healthy controls (2/35).

The receptor's source is an older woman with CD4+ T-cell large granular lymphocyte leukemia. The specimen was PBMCs. The rearrangement joined TRBV5-1 to TRBJ2-3, and 8 bases in between align with TRBD1. The CDR3 reads CASSLDRGTDTQYF. Read as DNA, the sequence is TGCGCCAGCAGCTTAGACAGGGGTACAGATACGCAGTATTTT.